This T cell receptor (beta chain) was identified in a study of blood T cell repertoires in COVID-19 (dated by TCRdb to about 2020). With respect to the entire study: The collaborator samples originated in the United States, Italy and Spain and spanned the acute and convalescent phases of COVID-19. HLA class I and class II types, where available, came from metadata supplied by the sample provider rather than from assay-based typing. The sample metadata nearly always contained a de-identified subject ID, COVID-19 status, age in years and sex. The samples were drawn from the first 160 participants of the ongoing ImmuneRACE study and from 950 to 1,500 subjects provided by 6 global collaborators. Deeply sampled blood TCRbeta repertoires from subjects exposed to, actively infected with, or recovered from COVID-19 were included in the dataset. The repertoires were released in a freely available public database meant as a resource for research on the immune response to SARS-CoV-2. The material from the prospective study consisted of cDNA or gDNA derived from T cells, B-cell-depleted T cells, or PBMCs.

In the prospective study, participants were roughly 18 to 100 years old, resided in 25 or so geographic areas of the United States, and were enrolled through a virtual design. In the prospective study, participants were assigned to cohorts based on the clinical history participants reported in a screening survey and a study questionnaire. Recovered participants in ImmuneRACE Cohort 3 were defined as having two consecutive negative NP/OP PCR tests, clearance from a healthcare professional, or resolution of symptoms. In the prospective study, whole blood, serum and a nasopharyngeal or oropharyngeal swab were collected from each participant by mobile phlebotomists. Over a roughly 2-month period, participants in the prospective study had the option of providing additional blood draws and questionnaires. Before DNA extraction, prospective study blood samples were shipped either frozen or at room temperature.

A few counts support this clone. Its antigen target is currently unknown. Base-call qualities are not available, and no considerably larger clone is one nucleotide away. TCRbeta CDR3 regions were amplified from genomic DNA by means of the immunoSEQ Assay, a bias-controlled multiplex PCR. The paper's processing steps were these. Within the assay, amplification of reference gene primers was used to estimate how many nucleated cells each sample contained. Sequence reads were collapsed and filtered to measure the absolute abundance of every unique TCRbeta CDR3 rearrangement. For each sample, productive Simpson clonality was calculated as the square root of Simpson's diversity index across productive rearrangements. Imported from immuneACCESS, the table was reduced by TCRdb to in-frame sequences with V and J called. These copies leave out some clones; in studies compared against another copy, an unresolved V gene accounts for under half, and the cause of the remainder is not known. The V and J calls and clone size are taken from that table; D and trimming were inferred from the DNA. The sample table records 230,000 or so clones; 88% of these occur just once. Together, the top ten hold roughly 2.6% of the sample.

The paper as a whole reports these results and caveats: The amount of clinical and demographic metadata varied by source and participant and was provided uncurated.

Trimming leaves V shorter by 2 bases and J shorter by 6 bases, with the junction holding 6 bases beyond the gene matches. Including the terminal cysteine and phenylalanine, the CDR3 comprises 14 residues. Only CDR3 DNA remains: 42 bases, in frame from the first base. CDR1 LNHDA and CDR2 SQIVND were looked up in the germline V gene (reference sequence). The sequence derives from a woman in her 30s who had recovered from COVID-19. The rearranged segments are TRBV19 and TRBJ1-1, and 7 bases in between align with TRBD1. Sequences were obtained from PBMCs or T cells enriched from blood (not recorded which). At the DNA level, the sequence is TGTGCCAGTAGTATACTTGGACAGGTCCCTGAAGCTTTCTTT. The encoded protein is CASSILGQVPEAFF.